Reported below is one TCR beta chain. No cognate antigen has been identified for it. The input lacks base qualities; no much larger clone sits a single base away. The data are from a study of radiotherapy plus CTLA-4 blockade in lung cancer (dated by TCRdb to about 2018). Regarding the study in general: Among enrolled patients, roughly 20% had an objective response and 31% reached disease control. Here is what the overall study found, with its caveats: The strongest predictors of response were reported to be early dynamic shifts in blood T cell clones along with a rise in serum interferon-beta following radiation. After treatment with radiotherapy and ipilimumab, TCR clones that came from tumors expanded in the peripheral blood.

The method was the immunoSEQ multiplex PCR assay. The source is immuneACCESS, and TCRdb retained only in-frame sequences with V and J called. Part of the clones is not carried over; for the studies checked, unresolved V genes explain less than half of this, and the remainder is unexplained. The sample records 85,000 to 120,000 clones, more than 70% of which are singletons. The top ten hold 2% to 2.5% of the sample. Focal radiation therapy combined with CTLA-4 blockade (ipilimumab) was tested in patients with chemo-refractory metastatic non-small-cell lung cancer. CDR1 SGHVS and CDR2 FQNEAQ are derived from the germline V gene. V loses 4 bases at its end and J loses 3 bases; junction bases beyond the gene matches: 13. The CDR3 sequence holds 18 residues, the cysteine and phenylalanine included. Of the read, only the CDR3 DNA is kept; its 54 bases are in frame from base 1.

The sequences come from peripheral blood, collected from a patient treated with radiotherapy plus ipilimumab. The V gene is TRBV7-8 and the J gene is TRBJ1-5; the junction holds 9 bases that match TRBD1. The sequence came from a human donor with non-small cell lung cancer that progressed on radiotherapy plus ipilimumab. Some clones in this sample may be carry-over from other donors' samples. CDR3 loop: CASSSRIGTGNINQPQHF. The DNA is TGTGCCAGCAGCTCCCGTATCGGGACAGGGAACATCAATCAGCCCCAGCATTTT.